What follows are 6 T cell receptor beta chains derived from one specimen sequenced in a study of cytomegalovirus exposure and HLA in healthy donors (dated 2017 in TCRdb). The library was built by means of the immunoSEQ multiplex PCR assay. The multiplex PCR relied on a mix of 60 forward primers for TCR Vbeta segments and 13 reverse primers for TCR Jbeta segments. TCRdb took over this immuneACCESS table, retaining in-frame rearrangements with V and J assigned. Such tables are incomplete; in checked studies, under half of the missing clones stem from an unresolved V gene, and the remainder is unexplained. For this sample the table gives about 96,000 clones, of which roughly 84% were detected only once. The biggest ten clones account for 2.7% of the sample. Sequenced material: PBMCs. These receptors originate from a man between 25 and 39 years old in good health and CMV-seronegative.

V usage is TRBV2 and J usage is TRBJ1-4, with 9 bases fitting TRBD1. Looked up from germline, CDR1 is SNHLY and CDR2 is FYNNEI. CDR3 length equals 16 residues. J was trimmed by 3 bases and V by 3 bases; bases with no gene match: 5. This CDR3 is CASSENRGLANEKLFF. CDR3 nucleotides: TGTGCCAGCAGTGAGAACAGGGGGCTTGCTAATGAAAAACTGTTTTTT.

The genes are TRBV7-9 and TRBJ1-4; no clear D gene. The ends were cut back, 2 bases at V and 13 bases at J, with 8 bases in the middle. This CDR3 is built from 11 residues. Looked up from germline, CDR1 is SEHNR and CDR2 is FQNEAQ (reference sequence). CDR3 residues: CASSLKGRLFF. The CDR3 nucleotides are TGTGCCAGCAGCTTAAAAGGGAGACTGTTTTTT.

The table lists this clone with a count of one. V gene TRBV9 combines with J gene TRBJ2-2; the D gene is possibly TRBD1 (6 bases). The CDR3 is made up of 17 amino acids. Germline CDR1 SGDLS, CDR2 YYNGEE. Trimming stripped 3 bases from V and 5 bases from J, with 20 bases between. This CDR3 reads CASSGLNRDVRTGELFF. CDR3 DNA sequence: TGTGCCAGCAGCGGCCTAAACAGGGATGTAAGGACCGGGGAGCTGTTTTTT.

In this sample, this clone turned up a few times. The V gene is TRBV21-1, the J gene TRBJ2-2; the D call TRBD2 from the table was never checked on the DNA. TRBV21-1 is reported as a pseudogene. CDR3 length: 11 amino acids. This CDR3 reads CASSKLLRLFF. As DNA, the CDR3 is TGTGCCAGCAGCAAATTACTACGGCTGTTTTTT.

V gene TRBV7-8 combines with J gene TRBJ1-2, with D possibly TRBD1 on 5 matching bases. Germline CDR1 SGHVS, CDR2 FQNEAQ. Trimming cost V 3 bases and J 4 bases, with 12 bases left between them. The CDR3 loop spans 14 amino acids. The DNA for the CDR3 is TGTGCCAGCAGCTTCAGGGATCTGAGCTATGGCTACACCTTC. Encoded protein: CASSFRDLSYGYTF.

The sample holds one count of this clone. This chain joins TRBV7-2 and TRBJ1-6; possibly TRBD1 for D (6 bases). The germline CDR1 and CDR2 sequences are SGHTA and FQGNSA. The CDR3 sequence is 17 residues long. The V end was cut by 1 base, the J end by 7 bases, with 17 bases between. CDR3 sequence (DNA): TGTGCCAGCAGCTTAGGCCAGCCGGGACATAGAAATTCACCCCTCCACTTT. Residues: CASSLGQPGHRNSPLHF.